The clone carrying this T cell receptor beta chain has only a few counts. Its antigen is currently unknown. TCR beta VDJ combinations and CDR3 sequences were profiled from genomic DNA. TCRdb re-analysed the reads in MiXCR, keeping a single row per CDR3 protein. Among roughly 130,000 distinct CDR3 sequences, 40% to 60% were seen once, and the ten largest hold around 2.5%. With 2 bases removed from V and 2 bases from J, the gap between germline ends came to 14 bases. There are 15 residues in the CDR3. Germline V lookup: CDR1 SGHRS, CDR2 YFSETQ. The entry originates in a study of CD8+CD57+ T cells in acquired aplastic anemia. Study-level results: For CD8+ Simpson's diversity, patients and controls showed no significant difference.

The sequence came from a human donor in good health, serving as a control. V and J are TRBV5-1 and TRBJ2-7; the D gene could be TRBD1 or TRBD2 (6 bases each). The material sequenced was sorted CD4+, CD8+, or CD8+CD57+ T cells (not recorded which) from PBMCs. The DNA for the CDR3 is TGCGCCAGCAGCTTCGCGGGACACCCAACCTACGAGCAGTACTTC. Residues: CASSFAGHPTYEQYF.